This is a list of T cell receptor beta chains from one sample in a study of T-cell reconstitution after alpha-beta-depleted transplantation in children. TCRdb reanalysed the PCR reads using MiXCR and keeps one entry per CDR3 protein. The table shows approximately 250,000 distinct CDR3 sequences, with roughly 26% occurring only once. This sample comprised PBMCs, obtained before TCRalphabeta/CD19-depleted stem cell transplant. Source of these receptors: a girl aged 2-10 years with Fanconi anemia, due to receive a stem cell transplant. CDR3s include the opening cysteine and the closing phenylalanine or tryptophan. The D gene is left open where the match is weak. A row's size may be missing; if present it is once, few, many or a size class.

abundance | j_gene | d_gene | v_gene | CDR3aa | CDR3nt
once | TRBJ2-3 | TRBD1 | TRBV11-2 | CASSDGQASTDTQYF | TGTGCCAGCAGCGATGGACAGGCTAGCACAGATACGCAGTATTTT
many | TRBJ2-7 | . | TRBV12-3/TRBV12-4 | CASSFSRVYEQYF | TGTGCCAGCAGTTTTTCCAGGGTCTACGAGCAGTACTTC
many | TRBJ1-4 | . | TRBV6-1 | CASSVSGVQKLFF | TGTGCCAGCAGTGTGTCAGGGGTTCAAAAACTGTTTTTT
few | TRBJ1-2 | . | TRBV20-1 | CSASPVNYGYTF | TGCAGTGCTAGCCCAGTCAACTATGGCTACACCTTC
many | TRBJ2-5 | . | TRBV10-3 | CAISGRQETQYF | TGTGCCATCAGTGGTCGGCAAGAGACCCAGTACTTC
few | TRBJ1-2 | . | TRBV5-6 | CASSFQYGYTF | TGTGCCAGCAGCTTTCAGTATGGCTACACCTTC
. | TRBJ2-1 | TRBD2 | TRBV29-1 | CSVDRATSDEFF | TGCAGCGTTGATCGGGCGACTAGCGATGAGTTCTTC
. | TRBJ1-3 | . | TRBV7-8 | CASSRAAGSSGNTIYF | TGTGCCAGCAGCAGGGCTGCAGGGAGCTCTGGAAACACCATATATTTT
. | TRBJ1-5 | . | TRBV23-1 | CASSRLNPGNQPQHF | TGCGCCAGCAGCCGTCTTAACCCTGGCAATCAGCCCCAGCATTTT
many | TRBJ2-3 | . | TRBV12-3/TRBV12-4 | CASSSDSPDTQYF | TGTGCCAGCAGTTCGGACAGCCCAGATACGCAGTATTTT
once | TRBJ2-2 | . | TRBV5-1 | CASSLWRQASNSGELFF | TGCGCCAGCAGCTTGTGGCGACAGGCATCTAACAGCGGGGAGCTGTTTTTT
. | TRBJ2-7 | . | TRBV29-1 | CSAGGFEYEQYF | TGCAGCGCTGGGGGCTTTGAGTACGAGCAGTACTTC
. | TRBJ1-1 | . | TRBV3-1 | CASSRRPNTEAFF | TGTGCCAGCAGCCGAAGGCCGAACACTGAAGCTTTCTTT
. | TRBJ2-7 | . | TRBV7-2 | CASSLLERRSYEQYF | TGTGCCAGCAGCTTATTAGAGCGACGGTCCTACGAGCAGTACTTC
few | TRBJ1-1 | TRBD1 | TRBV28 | CASSVATGSQHEAFF | TGTGCCAGCAGTGTAGCGACAGGGAGCCAACATGAAGCTTTCTTT
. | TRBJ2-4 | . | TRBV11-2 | CASSSARGWDIQYF | TGTGCCAGCAGCTCCGCCAGGGGTTGGGACATTCAGTACTTC
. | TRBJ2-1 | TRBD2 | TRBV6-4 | CASSSTSGGLPANEQFF | TGTGCCAGCAGTTCGACTAGCGGGGGTTTGCCTGCCAATGAGCAGTTCTTC
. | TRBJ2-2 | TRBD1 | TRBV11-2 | CASSPGTGWTGELFF | TGTGCCAGCAGCCCCGGGACAGGGTGGACCGGGGAGCTGTTTTTT
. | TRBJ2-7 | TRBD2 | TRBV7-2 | CASNKEASGGVYEQYF | TGTGCCAGCAACAAAGAGGCTAGCGGGGGGGTCTACGAGCAGTACTTC
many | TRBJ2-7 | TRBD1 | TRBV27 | CASSHSRGDRKSDEQYF | TGTGCCAGCAGTCACAGCCGAGGGGACAGGAAGAGCGACGAGCAGTACTTC
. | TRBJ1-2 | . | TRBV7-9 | CASSLRESSYGYTF | TGTGCCAGCAGCTTAAGGGAGAGCAGCTATGGCTACACCTTC